At least ten counts were recorded for the clone carrying this T cell receptor beta chain. What it binds is unknown. Trimming took 4 bases from V and 6 from J; bases not matched to a gene: 9. Germline loops: CDR1 SNHLY, CDR2 FYNNEI. This CDR3 is built from 14 residues. The record originates from a study of T cells in Graves' hyperthyroidism and ophthalmopathy. Findings of the study overall: Blood also carried most thyroid clonotypes expanded above 0.001. With a median lead of 6.5 months before onset, the model predicted ophthalmopathy.

There were TCR beta CDR3 regions amplified from RNA transcripts. Using the HTBI primer set, a first-round RT-PCR was run on the TCR CDR3. TCRdb redid the calling of the multiplex PCR reads with MiXCR, one entry per CDR3 protein. In the table there are approximately 620,000 distinct CDR3 sequences, roughly a sixth of which are singletons. The TCR was taken from a woman aged 40-49 years with Graves' ophthalmopathy. What was sequenced was blood. The chain uses TRBV2 and TRBJ2-7; the match to TRBD2 covers 7 bases. In DNA, the CDR3 is TGTGCCAGCAGTGCAAGTGGCGGGGGAACCGAGCAGTACTTC. It yields the protein CASSASGGGTEQYF. Full variable domain (outside the CDR3, taken from reference TRBV2 and TRBJ2-7): EPEVTQTPSHQVTQMGQEVILRCVPISNHLYFYWYRQILGQKVEFLVSFYNNEISEKSEIFDDQFSVERPDGSNFTLKIRSTKLEDSAMYFCASSASGGGTEQYFGPGTRLTVT.